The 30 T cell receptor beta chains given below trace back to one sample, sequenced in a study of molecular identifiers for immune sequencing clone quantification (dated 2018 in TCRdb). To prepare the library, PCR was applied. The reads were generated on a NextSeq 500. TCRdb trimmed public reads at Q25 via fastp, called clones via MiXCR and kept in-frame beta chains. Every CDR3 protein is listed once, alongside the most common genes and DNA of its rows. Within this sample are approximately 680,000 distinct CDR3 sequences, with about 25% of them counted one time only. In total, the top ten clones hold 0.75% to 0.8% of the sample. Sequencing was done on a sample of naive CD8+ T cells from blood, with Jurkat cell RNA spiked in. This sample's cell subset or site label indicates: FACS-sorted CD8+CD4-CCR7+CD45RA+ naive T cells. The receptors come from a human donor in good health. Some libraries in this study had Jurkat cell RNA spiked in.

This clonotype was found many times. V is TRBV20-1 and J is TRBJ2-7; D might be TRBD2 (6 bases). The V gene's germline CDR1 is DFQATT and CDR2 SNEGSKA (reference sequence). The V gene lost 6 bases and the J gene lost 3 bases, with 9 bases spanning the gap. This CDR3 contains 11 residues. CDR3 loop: CSAPGGYEQYF. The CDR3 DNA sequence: TGCAGTGCCCCCGGGGGCTACGAGCAGTACTTC.

DNA for the CDR3: TGTGCCAGCAGTTACGCCACAGGCGGACTATACGAGCAGTACTTC. Amino acid sequence: CASSYATGGLYEQYF. This chain connects TRBV6-2 or TRBV6-3 to TRBJ2-7; D perhaps matches TRBD2 (6 bases). The V gene's germline CDR1 is MNHEY and CDR2 SVGEGT. This CDR3 has 15 amino acids. The germline V and J ends were trimmed by 2 bases and 4 bases, with 15 bases remaining between them.

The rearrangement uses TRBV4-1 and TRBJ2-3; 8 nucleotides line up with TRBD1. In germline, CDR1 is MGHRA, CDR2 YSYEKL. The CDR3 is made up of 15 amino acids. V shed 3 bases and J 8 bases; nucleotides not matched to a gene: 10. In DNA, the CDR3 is TGCGCCAGCAGCCAGGTGGGACAGGAGGCCGGTACGCAGTATTTT. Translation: CASSQVGQEAGTQYF.

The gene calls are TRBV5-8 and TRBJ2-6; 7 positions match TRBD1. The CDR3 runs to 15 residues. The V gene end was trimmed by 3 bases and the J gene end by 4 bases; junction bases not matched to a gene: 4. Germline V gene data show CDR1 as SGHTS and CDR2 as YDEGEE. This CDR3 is CASSWTGIGANVLTF. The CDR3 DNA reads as TGTGCCAGCAGCTGGACAGGCATAGGGGCCAACGTCCTGACTTTC.

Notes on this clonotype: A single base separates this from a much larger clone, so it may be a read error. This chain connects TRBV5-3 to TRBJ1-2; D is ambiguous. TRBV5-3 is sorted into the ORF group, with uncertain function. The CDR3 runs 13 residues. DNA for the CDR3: TGTGCCAGCAGCTTGATTGAAGACTATGGCAACACCTTC. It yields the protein CASSLIEDYGNTF.

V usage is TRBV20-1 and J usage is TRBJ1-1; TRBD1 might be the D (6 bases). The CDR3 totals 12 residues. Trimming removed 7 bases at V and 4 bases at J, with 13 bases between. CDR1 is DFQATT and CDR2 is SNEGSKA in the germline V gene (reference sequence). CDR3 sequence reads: CSVTKGGTEAFF. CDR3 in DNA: TGCAGTGTCACGAAGGGGGGCACTGAAGCTTTCTTT.

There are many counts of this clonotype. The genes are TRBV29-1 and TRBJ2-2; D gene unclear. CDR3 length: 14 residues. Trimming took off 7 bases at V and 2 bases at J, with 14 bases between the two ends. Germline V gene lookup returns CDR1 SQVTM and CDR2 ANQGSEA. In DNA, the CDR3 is TGCAGCGCCTTCACGAGGCCCAACACCGGGGAGCTGTTTTTT. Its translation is CSAFTRPNTGELFF.

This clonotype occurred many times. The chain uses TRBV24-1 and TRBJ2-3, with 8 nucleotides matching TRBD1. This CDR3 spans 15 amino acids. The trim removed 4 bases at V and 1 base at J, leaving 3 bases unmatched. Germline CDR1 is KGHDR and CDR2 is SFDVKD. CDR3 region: CATSDGTGGTDTQYF. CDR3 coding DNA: TGTGCCACCAGTGACGGGACAGGCGGCACAGATACGCAGTATTTT.

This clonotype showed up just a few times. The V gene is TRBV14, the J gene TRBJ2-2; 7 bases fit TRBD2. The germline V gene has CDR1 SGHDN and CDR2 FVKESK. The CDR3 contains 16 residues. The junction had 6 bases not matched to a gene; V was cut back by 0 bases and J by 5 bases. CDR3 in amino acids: CASSQEWGGLTGELFF. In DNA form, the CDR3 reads TGTGCCAGCAGCCAAGAGTGGGGGGGTCTAACCGGGGAGCTGTTTTTT. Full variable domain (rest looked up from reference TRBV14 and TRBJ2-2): EAGVTQFPSHSVIEKGQTVTLRCDPISGHDNLYWYRRVMGKEIKFLLHFVKESKQDESGMPNNRFLAERTGGTYSTLKVQPAELEDSGVYFCASSQEWGGLTGELFFGEGSRLTVL.

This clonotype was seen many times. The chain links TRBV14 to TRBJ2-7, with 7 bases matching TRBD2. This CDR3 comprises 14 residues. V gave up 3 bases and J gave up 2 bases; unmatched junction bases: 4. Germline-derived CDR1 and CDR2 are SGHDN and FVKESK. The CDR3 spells CASSQVAGPYEQYF. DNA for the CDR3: TGTGCCAGCAGCCAGGTAGCGGGTCCCTACGAGCAGTACTTC.

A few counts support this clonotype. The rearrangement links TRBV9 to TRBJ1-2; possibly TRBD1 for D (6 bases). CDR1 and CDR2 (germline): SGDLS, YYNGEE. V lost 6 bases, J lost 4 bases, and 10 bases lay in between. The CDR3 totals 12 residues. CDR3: CASTQGFYGYTF. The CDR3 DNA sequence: TGTGCCAGCACCCAGGGGTTCTATGGCTACACCTTC.

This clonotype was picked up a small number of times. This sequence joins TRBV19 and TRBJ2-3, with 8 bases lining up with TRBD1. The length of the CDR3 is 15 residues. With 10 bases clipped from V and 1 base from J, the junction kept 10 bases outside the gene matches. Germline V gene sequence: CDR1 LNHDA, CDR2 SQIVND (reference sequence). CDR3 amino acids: CATNSPGQGTDTQYF. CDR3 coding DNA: TGTGCCACGAACTCTCCGGGACAGGGCACAGATACGCAGTATTTT.

CDR3 DNA sequence: TGCGCCAGCAGCCATAACACAGGGGGTGTTACTGAAGCTTTCTTT. It is translated as CASSHNTGGVTEAFF. This chain connects TRBV4-1 to TRBJ1-1; TRBD1 matches 8 bases. Germline assignment: CDR1 MGHRA and CDR2 YSYEKL. The V segment lost 3 bases and the J segment 5 bases; nucleotides outside the gene matches: 8. The CDR3 runs to 15 residues.

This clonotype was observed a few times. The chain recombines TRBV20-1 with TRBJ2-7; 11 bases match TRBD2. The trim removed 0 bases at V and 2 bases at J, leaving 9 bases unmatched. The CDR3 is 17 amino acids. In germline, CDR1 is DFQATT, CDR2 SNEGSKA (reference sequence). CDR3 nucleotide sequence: TGCAGTGCTAGAGAGGCTAGCGGGGGGTTTTACCCCTACGAGCAGTACTTC. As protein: CSAREASGGFYPYEQYF.

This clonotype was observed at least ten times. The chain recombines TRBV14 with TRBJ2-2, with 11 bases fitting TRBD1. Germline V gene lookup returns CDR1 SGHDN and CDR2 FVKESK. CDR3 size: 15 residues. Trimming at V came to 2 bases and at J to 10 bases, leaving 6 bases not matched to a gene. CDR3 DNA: TGTGCCAGCAGCCAATTTGGACAGGGGGCGACGGAGCTGTTTTTT. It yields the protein CASSQFGQGATELFF.

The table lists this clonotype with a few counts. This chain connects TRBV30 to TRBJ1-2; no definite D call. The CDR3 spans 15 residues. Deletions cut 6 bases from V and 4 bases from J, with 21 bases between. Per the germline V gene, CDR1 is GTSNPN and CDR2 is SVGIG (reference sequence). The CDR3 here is CACPGNSGVLYGYTF. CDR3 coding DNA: TGTGCCTGCCCTGGGAACAGCGGTGTCCTCTATGGCTACACCTTC.

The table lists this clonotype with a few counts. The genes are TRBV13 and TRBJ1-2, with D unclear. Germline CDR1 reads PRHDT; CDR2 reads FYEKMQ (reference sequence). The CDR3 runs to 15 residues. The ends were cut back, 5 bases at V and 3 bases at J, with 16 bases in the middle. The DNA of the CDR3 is TGTGCCAGCAGCAACACGGAAAGGTCCTACTATGGCTACACCTTC. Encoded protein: CASSNTERSYYGYTF.

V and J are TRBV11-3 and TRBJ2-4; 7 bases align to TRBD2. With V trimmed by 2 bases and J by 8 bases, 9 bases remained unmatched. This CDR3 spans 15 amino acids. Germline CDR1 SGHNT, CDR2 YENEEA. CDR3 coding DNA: TGTGCCAGCAGCTTACACGGACTAGTTGAGGACATTCAGTACTTC. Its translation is CASSLHGLVEDIQYF.

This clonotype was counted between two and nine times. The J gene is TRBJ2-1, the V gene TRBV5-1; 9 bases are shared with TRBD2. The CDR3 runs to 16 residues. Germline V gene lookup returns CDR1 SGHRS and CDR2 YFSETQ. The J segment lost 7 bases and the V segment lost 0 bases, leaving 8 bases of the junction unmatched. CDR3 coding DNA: TGCGCCAGCAGCTTGGCCATGCTAGCGGGGAGTAATGAGCAGTTCTTC. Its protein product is CASSLAMLAGSNEQFF.

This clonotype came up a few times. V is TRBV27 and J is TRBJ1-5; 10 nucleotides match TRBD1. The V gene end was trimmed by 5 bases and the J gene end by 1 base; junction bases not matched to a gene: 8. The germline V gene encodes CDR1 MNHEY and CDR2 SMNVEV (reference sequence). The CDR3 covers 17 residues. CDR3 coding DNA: TGTGCCAGCAGTCCCCTCGACAGGGGGCGGAGCAATCAGCCCCAGCATTTT. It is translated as CASSPLDRGRSNQPQHF.

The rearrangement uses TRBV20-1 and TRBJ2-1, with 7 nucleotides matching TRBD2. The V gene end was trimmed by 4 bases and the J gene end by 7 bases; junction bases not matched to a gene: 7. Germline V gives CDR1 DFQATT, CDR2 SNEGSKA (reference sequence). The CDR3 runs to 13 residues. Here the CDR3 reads CSATSGIWNEQFF. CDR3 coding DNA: TGCAGTGCTACCAGCGGGATTTGGAATGAGCAGTTCTTC.

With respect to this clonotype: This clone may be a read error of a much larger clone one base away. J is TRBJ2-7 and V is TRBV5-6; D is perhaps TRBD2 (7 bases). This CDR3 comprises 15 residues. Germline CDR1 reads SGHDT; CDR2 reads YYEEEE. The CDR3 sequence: CAGSAEGEGYHEQYF. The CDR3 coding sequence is TGTGCCGGCAGCGCGGAGGGGGAGGGGTACCACGAGCAGTACTTC.

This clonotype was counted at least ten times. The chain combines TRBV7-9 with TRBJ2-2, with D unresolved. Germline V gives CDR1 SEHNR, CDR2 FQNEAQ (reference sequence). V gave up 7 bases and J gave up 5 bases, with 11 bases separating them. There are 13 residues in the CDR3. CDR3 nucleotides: TGTGCCAGCACCCACACATGGACCGGGGAGCTGTTTTTT. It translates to CASTHTWTGELFF. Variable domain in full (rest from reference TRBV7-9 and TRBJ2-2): DTGVSQNPRHKITKRGQNVTFRCDPISEHNRLYWYRQTLGQGPEFLTYFQNEAQLEKSRLLSDRFSAERPKGSFSTLEIQRTEQGDSAMYLCASTHTWTGELFFGEGSRLTVL.

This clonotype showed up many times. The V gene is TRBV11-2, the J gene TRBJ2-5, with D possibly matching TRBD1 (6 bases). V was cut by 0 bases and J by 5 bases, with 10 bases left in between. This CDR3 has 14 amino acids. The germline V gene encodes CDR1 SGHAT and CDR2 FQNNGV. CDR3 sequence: CASSLEAGEETQYF. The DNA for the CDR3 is TGTGCCAGCAGCTTAGAGGCAGGGGAGGAGACCCAGTACTTC.

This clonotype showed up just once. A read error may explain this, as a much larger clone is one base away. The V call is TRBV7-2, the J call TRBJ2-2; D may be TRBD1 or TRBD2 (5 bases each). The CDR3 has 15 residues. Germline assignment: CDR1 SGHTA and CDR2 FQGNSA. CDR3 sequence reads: CASSLRWTDTGELLF. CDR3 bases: TGTGCCAGCAGCCTCCGTTGGACGGACACCGGGGAGCTGTTATTT.

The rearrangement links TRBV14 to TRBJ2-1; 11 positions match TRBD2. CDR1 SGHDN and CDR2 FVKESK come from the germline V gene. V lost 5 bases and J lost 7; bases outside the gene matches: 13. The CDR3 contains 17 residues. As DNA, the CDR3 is TGTGCCAGCAGCGCCTGGTCCGGGACTAGCGGTTGGAATGAGCAGTTCTTC. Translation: CASSAWSGTSGWNEQFF.

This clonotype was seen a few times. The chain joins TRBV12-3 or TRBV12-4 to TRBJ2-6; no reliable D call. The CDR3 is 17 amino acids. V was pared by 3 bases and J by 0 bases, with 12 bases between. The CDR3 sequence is CASSLGGPSSGANVLTF. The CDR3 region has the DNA TGTGCCAGCAGTTTGGGCGGTCCGAGCTCTGGGGCCAACGTCCTGACTTTC.

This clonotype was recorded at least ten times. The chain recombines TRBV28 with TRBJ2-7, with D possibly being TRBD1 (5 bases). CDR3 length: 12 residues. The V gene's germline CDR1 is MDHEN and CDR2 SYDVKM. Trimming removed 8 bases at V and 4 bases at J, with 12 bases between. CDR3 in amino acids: CASLKDSYEQYF. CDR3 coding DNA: TGTGCCAGCCTTAAAGACAGTTACGAGCAGTACTTC.

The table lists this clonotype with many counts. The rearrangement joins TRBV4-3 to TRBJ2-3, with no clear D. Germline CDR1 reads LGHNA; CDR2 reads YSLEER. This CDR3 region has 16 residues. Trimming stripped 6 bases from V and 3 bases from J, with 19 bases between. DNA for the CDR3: TGCGCCAGCAGATCCATAATCGGCTCGGTAACAGATACGCAGTATTTT. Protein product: CASRSIIGSVTDTQYF.

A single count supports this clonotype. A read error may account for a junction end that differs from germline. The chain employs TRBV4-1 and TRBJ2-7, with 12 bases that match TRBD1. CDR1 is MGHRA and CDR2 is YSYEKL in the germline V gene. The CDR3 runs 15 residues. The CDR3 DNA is TGCGCCAGCAGCCTCGAGGGGACAGGGGGCTACAAGCAGTACTTC. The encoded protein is CASSLEGTGGYKQYF.